A selection of T cell receptor beta chains follows, all from one sample in a study of identical twins. TCRdb re-derived calls from the 5' RACE reads in MiXCR, one entry per CDR3 protein. The profile covers 750,000 to 950,000 distinct CDR3 sequences, with 9% to 15% appearing a single time and under 2% taken by the ten largest. The sample was also linked to a second study, of yellow fever vaccine responses in identical twins.

The sequenced sample was PBMCs. The receptors shown here come from a woman under 30 in good health. The CDR3 runs from the conserved cysteine through the conserved F or W. Each record gives: V gene, J gene, clone size, D gene, CDR3 length, CDR3 DNA, CDR3 protein. D genes are given only for firm matches. Size tells how often a clone was seen (once, few, many) or the class of an expanded clone, and some rows leave it out.

>TRBV29-1|TRBJ1-1|many|.|12
TGCGCAGGGGCGGGGGGGTTGACTGAAGCTTTCTTT
CAGAGGLTEAFF
>TRBV5-6|TRBJ2-1|many|.|14
TGTGCCAGCAGCTTGGGAAGCTCCCCCGCGCAGCAGTTCTTC
CASSLGSSPAQQFF
>TRBV2|TRBJ2-2|few|.|16
TGTGCCAGCAGAGAAACCGGCGGCCTTGGCACCGGGGAGCTGTTTTTT
CASRETGGLGTGELFF
>TRBV7-2|TRBJ1-1|.|.|15
TGTGCCAGCAGCTTAGTATCACTGCCCGGAACTGAAGCTTTCTTT
CASSLVSLPGTEAFF
>TRBV6-1|TRBJ1-1|.|TRBD1|16
TGTGCCAGCAGGGATGACAGGGCGGGGGGGAACACTGAAGCTTTCTTT
CASRDDRAGGNTEAFF
>TRBV6-5|TRBJ2-5|.|.|14
TGTGCCAGCAGTTTGCGGCGGTCCCAAGAGACCCAGTACTTC
CASSLRRSQETQYF
>TRBV20-1|TRBJ1-1|few|.|11
TGCAGTCCCCGGGGTAACACTGAAGCTTTCTTT
CSPRGNTEAFF
>TRBV28|TRBJ1-5|few|.|14
TGTGCCAGCAGTTTAATGCTGGGTCCGATGGCCCAGCATTTT
CASSLMLGPMAQHF
>TRBV5-1|TRBJ2-3|few|TRBD2|14
TGCGCCAGCAGCTTGTCTAGCGGGAGGGATACGCAGTATTTT
CASSLSSGRDTQYF
>TRBV7-9|TRBJ2-1|few|TRBD2|15
TGTGCCAGCAGCTTAGGTAGCGGGGGGGCGAATGAGCAGTTCTTC
CASSLGSGGANEQFF
>TRBV20-1|TRBJ2-4|few|TRBD2|15
TGCAGTGCTAGACTGATTAGCGGGGGACAAAACATTCAGTACTTC
CSARLISGGQNIQYF
>TRBV3-1|TRBJ2-7|many|.|12
TGTGCCAGCAGCCAAGAGTGGGGAGAGCAGTACTTC
CASSQEWGEQYF
>TRBV27|TRBJ2-5|.|.|17
TGTGCCAGCAGTTTAGGGCCAAGGCGAGACTCCCGGGAGACCCAGTACTTC
CASSLGPRRDSRETQYF
>TRBV25-1|TRBJ1-1|few|.|13
TGTGCCAGCAGTGACTTAACGAGGACTGAAGCTTTCTTT
CASSDLTRTEAFF
>TRBV5-1|TRBJ2-1|.|.|13
TGCGCCAGCAGCCTACTAGATCACAATGAGCAGTTCTTC
CASSLLDHNEQFF
>TRBV20-1|TRBJ2-5|few|.|14
TGCAGTGCTAGAAGCCCAGACGCCCAAGAGACCCAGTACTTC
CSARSPDAQETQYF
>TRBV15|TRBJ2-2|.|TRBD2|17
TGTGCCACCAGCAGAGGGGGCGGGAGGTCGAACACCGGGGAGCTGTTTTTT
CATSRGGGRSNTGELFF
>TRBV27|TRBJ1-4|few|TRBD1|14
TGTGCCAGCAGTTTGAGGGGGCCAGGGGAAAAACTGTTTTTT
CASSLRGPGEKLFF
>TRBV3-1|TRBJ2-7|.|.|12
TGTGCCAGCAGCCAATCCTTATACGAGCAGTACTTC
CASSQSLYEQYF
>TRBV28|TRBJ2-5|.|.|15
TGTGCCAGCAGTTCCCGTTCCTCGGGGATGGGGACCCAGTACTTC
CASSSRSSGMGTQYF
>TRBV24-1|TRBJ1-4|few|.|12
TGTGCCAAGAGGGGTACTAATGAAAAACTGTTTTTT
CAKRGTNEKLFF
>TRBV7-6|TRBJ2-2|.|.|18
TGTGCCAGCAGCAAGGCCGGGACCAAGCCCCCGAATACCGGGGAGCTGTTTTTT
CASSKAGTKPPNTGELFF
>TRBV6-1|TRBJ2-1|.|.|15
TGTGCCAGCAGCATACCCTTCCACCTCCGCGATGAGCAGTTCTTC
CASSIPFHLRDEQFF